This T cell receptor (beta chain) comes out of a study of T-cell reconstitution after alpha-beta-depleted transplantation in children. Findings of the study overall: T-cell counts and diversity were attributed mostly to newly produced T cells one year after transplant.

V lost 3 bases and J lost 6, with 14 bases in between. This CDR3 spans 15 amino acids. This clonotype appeared many times. Its target is unknown. Unique molecular identifiers were incorporated during preparation of the TCRbeta library. TCRdb fed the PCR reads into MiXCR, producing one record per CDR3 protein. Of around 72,000 distinct CDR3 sequences in the sample, around 4.7% were seen once. This rearrangement joins TRBV12-3 or TRBV12-4 to TRBJ1-4, with D unclear. The material sequenced was PBMCs, mostly from graft donor cells, taken 180 days after TCRalphabeta/CD19-depleted stem cell transplant. This TCR derives from a boy under three years old who had a stem cell transplant for acute myeloid leukemia, so the T cells may come from the graft donor. The CDR3 coding sequence is TGTGCCAGCAGTTTGCTCAGCGCAGAGTATGAAAAACTGTTTTTT. Protein: CASSLLSAEYEKLFF.